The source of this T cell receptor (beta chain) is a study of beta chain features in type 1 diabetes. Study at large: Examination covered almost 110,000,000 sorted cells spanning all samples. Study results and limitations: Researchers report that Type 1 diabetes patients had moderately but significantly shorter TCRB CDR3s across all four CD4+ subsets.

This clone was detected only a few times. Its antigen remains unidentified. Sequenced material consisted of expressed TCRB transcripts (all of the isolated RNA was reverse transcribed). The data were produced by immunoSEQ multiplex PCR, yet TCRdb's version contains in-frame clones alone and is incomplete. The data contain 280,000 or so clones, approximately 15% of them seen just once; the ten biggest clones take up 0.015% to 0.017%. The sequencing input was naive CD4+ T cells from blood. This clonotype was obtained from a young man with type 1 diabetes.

The CDR3 coding sequence is TGTGCCAGCAGCTTAGTAGCTAGCAACGGCTACGAGCAGTACTTC. This codes for CASSLVASNGYEQYF. V usage is TRBV7-2 and J usage is TRBJ2-7, with D tentatively TRBD2 (5 bases). The CDR3 is made up of 15 amino acids. V was cut by 1 base and J by 3 bases, with 13 bases left in between. Germline-derived CDR1 and CDR2 are SGHTA and FQGNSA.